This T cell receptor (beta chain) was identified in a study of T cells in Graves' hyperthyroidism and ophthalmopathy. The germline CDR1 and CDR2 sequences are MNHEY and SMNVEV (reference sequence). The length of the CDR3 is 10 residues. As concerns this clonotype: Its antigen remains unknown.

Study outcomes and limitations: Blood also carried most thyroid clonotypes expanded above 0.001. Ophthalmopathy got predicted by the model a median approximately 6.3 months before its onset.

Amplified TCR beta CDR3 regions derived from RNA transcripts. TCR CDR3 underwent first-round RT-PCR with the HTBI primer set. TCRdb re-called the multiplex PCR reads with MiXCR, one entry per CDR3 protein. The sample consists of around 500,000 distinct CDR3 sequences, approximately 14% of them appearing once. This clonotype originated in a middle-aged woman with Graves' hyperthyroidism. This sequence joins TRBV27 and TRBJ1-1; no clear D gene. Sequencing used blood. DNA of the CDR3: TGTGGGACGTGGGGCACTGAAGCTTTCTTT. Translation gives CGTWGTEAFF.